The entry below gives a single T cell receptor beta chain sequence along with its context. This CDR3 region has 13 residues. V was pared by 4 bases and J by 5 bases, with 3 bases of the junction left unmatched. Germline V gene sequence: CDR1 MDHEN, CDR2 SYDVKM. The entry originates in a study of control samples from healthy donors and cancer patients. TCRdb's copy holds only in-frame clones and misses some; the assay was immunoSEQ multiplex PCR. The sample carries around 150,000 clones, just over 95% recorded once. This chain uses TRBV28 with TRBJ2-5; TRBD2 agrees at 8 bases. The clonotype was recovered from a woman in her twenties or thirties in good health. The sample consisted of blood. Here the CDR3 reads CASSSRGGETQYF. The DNA for the CDR3 is TGTGCCAGCAGTTCCCGGGGGGGGGAGACCCAGTACTTC.